This TCR beta chain is drawn from a study of cytomegalovirus exposure and HLA in healthy donors. As for the study in general: HLA-typed donors were the source of tens of millions of unique TCRs held in an early data release.

General study findings and limits: Associated with cytomegalovirus, according to the listing, were 150 to 200 TCR beta chains. Diagnosis of cytomegalovirus status made by the classifier reportedly showed high specificity and sensitivity.

The PCR employed 60 Vbeta primers together with 13 Jbeta primers. The authors' processing: Approximately 87 million unique TCR beta chains, roughly 11 million shared, were counted in a later analysis. Data came from immunoSEQ multiplex PCR; TCRdb stores just in-frame clones and leaves some out. The DNA gave D and trimming, while V, J and clone size come from that table. Here the sample spans about 190,000 clones, roughly 13% being singletons. This clone occurred a few times. Its antigen remains unidentified. The V gene lost 0 bases and the J gene lost 1 base, with 10 bases spanning the gap. The CDR3 consists of 16 residues. Germline V gene sequence: CDR1 LGHNA, CDR2 YNFKEQ.

Sequencing input: PBMCs. This chain connects TRBV4-2 to TRBJ1-3; D might be TRBD1 (5 bases). This receptor was obtained from a man aged 50 to 60 in good health and CMV-seropositive. The CDR3 loop reads CASSQDDSKSGNTIYF. The CDR3 nucleotides read TGTGCCAGCAGCCAAGATGACAGTAAGTCTGGAAACACCATATATTTT.